Listed below are T cell receptor beta chains from one sample, sequenced in a study of regulatory T cells in long-lasting Graves disease. Each CDR3 protein is one row after TCRdb ran MiXCR on the multiplex PCR reads. The table records hundreds of thousands of distinct CDR3 sequences, 15% to 20% of them present only once. The same specimen was also included in a second study, on T cells in Graves' hyperthyroidism and ophthalmopathy.

The sample in question was peripheral blood mononuclear cells (PBMCs), obtained at new diagnosis, from a patient treated with antithyroid drugs. The origin of the receptors is a woman between 40 and 65 years old with Graves disease. Both conserved end residues are part of each CDR3. D genes are given only for firm matches. Some rows mark clone size as missing; the rest say once, few, many or name a class of expanded clone.

v_gene: TRBV5-1
abundance: few
d_gene: .
j_gene: TRBJ2-1
CDR3aa: CASSLEQNSYNEQFF
CDR3nt: TGCGCCAGCAGCTTGGAACAGAACTCCTACAATGAGCAGTTCTTC

v_gene: TRBV5-1
abundance: many
d_gene: TRBD2
j_gene: TRBJ2-3
CDR3aa: CASSLGLAEDTDTQYF
CDR3nt: TGCGCCAGCAGCCTTGGACTAGCGGAAGACACAGATACGCAGTATTTT

v_gene: TRBV10-3
abundance: .
d_gene: .
j_gene: TRBJ1-4
CDR3aa: CAISEVLGRTDIEKLFF
CDR3nt: TGTGCCATCAGTGAGGTCCTTGGGAGAACAGATATAGAAAAACTGTTTTTT

v_gene: TRBV6-1
abundance: .
d_gene: TRBD1
j_gene: TRBJ1-1
CDR3aa: CASRTDRAGTEAFF
CDR3nt: TGTGCCAGCAGAACGGACAGGGCGGGAACTGAAGCTTTCTTT

v_gene: TRBV12-3/TRBV12-4
abundance: many
d_gene: TRBD1
j_gene: TRBJ2-7
CDR3aa: CASSRRDRGNYEQYF
CDR3nt: TGTGCCAGCAGTCGTCGGGACAGGGGGAATTACGAGCAGTACTTC

v_gene: TRBV11-1
abundance: many
d_gene: .
j_gene: TRBJ1-1
CDR3aa: CASSFPLTGTEAFF
CDR3nt: TGTGCCAGCAGCTTTCCCTTGACGGGGACTGAAGCTTTCTTT

v_gene: TRBV20-1
abundance: many
d_gene: TRBD1
j_gene: TRBJ1-1
CDR3aa: CSARTTGVQDTEAFF
CDR3nt: TGCAGTGCTAGAACTACAGGGGTTCAGGACACTGAAGCTTTCTTT

v_gene: TRBV5-4
abundance: .
d_gene: .
j_gene: TRBJ2-2
CDR3aa: CASSLAGSWELFF
CDR3nt: TGTGCCAGCAGCTTGGCGGGGTCCTGGGAGCTGTTTTTT

v_gene: TRBV7-9
abundance: few
d_gene: .
j_gene: TRBJ2-7
CDR3aa: CASSLAGQAEQYF
CDR3nt: TGTGCCAGCAGCTTAGCGGGGCAGGCCGAGCAGTACTTC

v_gene: TRBV12-3/TRBV12-4
abundance: many
d_gene: .
j_gene: TRBJ2-1
CDR3aa: CASSLGQNNEQFF
CDR3nt: TGTGCCAGCAGTTTGGGGCAGAACAATGAGCAGTTCTTC

v_gene: TRBV29-1
abundance: .
d_gene: TRBD2
j_gene: TRBJ2-1
CDR3aa: CSVEDRKRGNYNEQFF
CDR3nt: TGCAGCGTTGAAGATCGTAAGCGGGGGAACTACAATGAGCAGTTCTTC

v_gene: TRBV7-9
abundance: few
d_gene: TRBD1
j_gene: TRBJ2-7
CDR3aa: CASSLGTGVYEQYF
CDR3nt: TGTGCCAGCAGCCTGGGGACAGGGGTCTACGAGCAGTACTTC